The entry below gives a single TCR beta chain sequence along with its context. This entry is derived from a study of blood T cell repertoires in COVID-19. Study in general: The United States, Italy and Spain provided the acute and convalescent COVID-19 samples. Nucleic acid was either cDNA or gDNA, and it came from T cells, B-cell-depleted T cells, or PBMCs.

This CDR3 has 13 residues. The germline V and J ends were trimmed by 4 bases and 6 bases, with 10 bases remaining between them. Germline-derived CDR1 and CDR2 are LNHDA and SQIVND (reference sequence). Per the authors' pipeline: Reference gene primer amplification yielded estimated nucleated cell counts. The protocol was immunoSEQ multiplex PCR, while the TCRdb copy is restricted to in-frame clones and leaves out a portion. D and trimming come from the DNA, and the V and J calls and clone size come from that table. The sample yields about 130,000 clones, around nine tenths seen once. The V gene is TRBV19, the J gene TRBJ2-1, with D tentatively TRBD2 (5 bases). Sequenced: peripheral blood. The sequence was collected from a woman of 80 years or more with acute or convalescent COVID-19. The CDR3 here is CASSTRGLNEQFF. The DNA of the CDR3 is TGTGCCAGTAGTACCCGGGGTCTCAATGAGCAGTTCTTC.